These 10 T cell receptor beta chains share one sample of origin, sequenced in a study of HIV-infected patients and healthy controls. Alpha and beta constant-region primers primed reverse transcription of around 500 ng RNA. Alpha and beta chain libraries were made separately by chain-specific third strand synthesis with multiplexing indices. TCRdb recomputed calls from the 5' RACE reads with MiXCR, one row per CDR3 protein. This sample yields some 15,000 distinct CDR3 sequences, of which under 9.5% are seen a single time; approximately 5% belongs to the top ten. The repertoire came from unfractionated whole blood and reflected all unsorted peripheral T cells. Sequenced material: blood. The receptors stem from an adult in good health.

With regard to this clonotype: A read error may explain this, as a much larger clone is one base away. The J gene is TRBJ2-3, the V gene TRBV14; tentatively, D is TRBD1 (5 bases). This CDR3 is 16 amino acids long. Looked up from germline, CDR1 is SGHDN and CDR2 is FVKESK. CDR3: CARSQGVYSSTDTQYF. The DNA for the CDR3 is TGTGCCCGCAGCCAGGGCGTTTATTCTAGCACAGATACGCAGTATTTT. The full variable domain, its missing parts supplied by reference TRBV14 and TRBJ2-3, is EAGVTQFPSHSVIEKGQTVTLRCDPISGHDNLYWYRRVMGKEIKFLLHFVKESKQDESGMPNNRFLAERTGGTYSTLKVQPAELEDSGVYFCARSQGVYSSTDTQYFGPGTRLTVL.

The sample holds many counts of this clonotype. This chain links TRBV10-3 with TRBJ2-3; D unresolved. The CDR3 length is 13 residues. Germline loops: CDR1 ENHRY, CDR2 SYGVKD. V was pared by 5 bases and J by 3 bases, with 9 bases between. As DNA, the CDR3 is TGTGCCATCAGTCCCCATGGGACAGATACGCAGTATTTT. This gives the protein CAISPHGTDTQYF.

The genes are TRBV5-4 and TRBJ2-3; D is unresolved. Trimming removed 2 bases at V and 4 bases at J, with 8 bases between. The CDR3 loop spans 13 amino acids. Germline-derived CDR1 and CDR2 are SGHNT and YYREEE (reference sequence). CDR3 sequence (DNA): TGTGCCAGCAGCTTCTGGTCGGCAGATACGCAGTATTTT. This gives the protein CASSFWSADTQYF. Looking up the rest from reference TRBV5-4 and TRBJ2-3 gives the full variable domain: ETGVTQSPTHLIKTRGQQVTLRCSSQSGHNTVSWYQQALGQGPQFIFQYYREEENGRGNFPPRFSGLQFPNYSSELNVNALELDDSALYLCASSFWSADTQYFGPGTRLTVL.

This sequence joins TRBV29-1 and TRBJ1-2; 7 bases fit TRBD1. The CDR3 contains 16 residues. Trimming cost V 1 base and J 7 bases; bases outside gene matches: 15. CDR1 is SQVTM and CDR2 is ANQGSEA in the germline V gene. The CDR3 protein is CSVEGGMRQGLLGYTF. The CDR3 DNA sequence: TGCAGCGTTGAAGGTGGTATGAGACAGGGACTGCTTGGCTACACCTTC.

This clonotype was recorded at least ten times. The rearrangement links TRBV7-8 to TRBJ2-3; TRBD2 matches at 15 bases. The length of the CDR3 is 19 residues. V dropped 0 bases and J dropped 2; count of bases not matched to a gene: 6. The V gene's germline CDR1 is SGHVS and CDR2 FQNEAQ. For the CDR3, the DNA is TGTGCCAGCAGCTTAGCTCCTGGACTAGCGGGAGGGCCCACAGATACGCAGTATTTT. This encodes CASSLAPGLAGGPTDTQYF. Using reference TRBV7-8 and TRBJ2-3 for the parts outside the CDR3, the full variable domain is GAGVSQSPRYKVAKRGQDVALRCDPISGHVSLFWYQQALGQGPEFLTYFQNEAQLDKSGLPSDRFFAERPEGSVSTLKIQRTQQEDSAVYLCASSLAPGLAGGPTDTQYFGPGTRLTVL.

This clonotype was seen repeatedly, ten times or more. The CDR3 here is CATSEMGGGYNEQFF. CDR3 nucleotides: TGTGCCACCAGTGAAATGGGCGGGGGGTACAATGAGCAGTTCTTC. V and J are TRBV24-1 and TRBJ2-1; TRBD2 matches at 8 bases. The CDR3 is 15 amino acids. Trimming cost V 4 bases and J 4 bases; bases outside gene matches: 5. Germline loops: CDR1 KGHDR, CDR2 SFDVKD.

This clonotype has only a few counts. The DNA of the CDR3 is TGTGCCACCAACCCGACAGCAACTAATGAAAAACTGTTTTTT. Translated, it gives CATNPTATNEKLFF. V is TRBV19 and J is TRBJ1-4, with D maybe TRBD1 (5 bases). Germline CDR1 is LNHDA and CDR2 is SQIVND (reference sequence). The CDR3 has 14 amino acids. Deletions cut 10 bases from V and 0 bases from J, with 12 bases between.

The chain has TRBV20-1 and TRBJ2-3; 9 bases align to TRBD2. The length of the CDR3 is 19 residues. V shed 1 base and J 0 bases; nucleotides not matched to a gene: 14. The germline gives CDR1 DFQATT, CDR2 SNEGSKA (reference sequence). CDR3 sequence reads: CSARASGLAGRISTDTQYF. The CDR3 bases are TGCAGTGCTAGAGCCTCGGGGCTAGCGGGACGGATCAGCACAGATACGCAGTATTTT.

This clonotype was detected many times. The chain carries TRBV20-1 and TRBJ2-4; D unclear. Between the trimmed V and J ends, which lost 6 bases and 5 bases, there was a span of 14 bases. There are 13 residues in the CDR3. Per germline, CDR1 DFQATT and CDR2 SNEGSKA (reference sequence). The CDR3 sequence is CSAPPPIENIQYF. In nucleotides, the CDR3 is TGCAGTGCCCCCCCGCCCATAGAAAACATTCAGTACTTC.

In nucleotides, the CDR3 is TGCGCCAGCAGTCGACAGCAAGAGACCCAGTACTTC. It encodes CASSRQQETQYF. The rearrangement uses TRBV5-1 and TRBJ2-5; possibly TRBD1 for D (5 bases). This CDR3 is built from 12 residues. Trimming pared 5 bases from V and 2 bases from J, leaving 7 bases between. Germline V gene sequence: CDR1 SGHRS, CDR2 YFSETQ.